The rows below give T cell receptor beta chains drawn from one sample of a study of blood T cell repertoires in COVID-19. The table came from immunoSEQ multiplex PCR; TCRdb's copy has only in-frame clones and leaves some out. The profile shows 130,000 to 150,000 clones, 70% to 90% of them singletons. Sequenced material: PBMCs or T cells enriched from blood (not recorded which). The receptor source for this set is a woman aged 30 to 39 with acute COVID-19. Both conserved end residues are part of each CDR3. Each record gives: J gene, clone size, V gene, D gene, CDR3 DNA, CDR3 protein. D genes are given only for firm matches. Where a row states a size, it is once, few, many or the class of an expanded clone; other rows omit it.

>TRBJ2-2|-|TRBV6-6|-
TGTGCCAGCAGCTTCCACCCCGGCACCGGGGAGCTGTTTTTT
CASSFHPGTGELFF
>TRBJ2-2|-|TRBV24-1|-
TGTGCCACCAGTGATTTTGGAGCCGGGGAGCTGTTTTTT
CATSDFGAGELFF
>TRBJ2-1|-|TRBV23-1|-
TGCGCCAGCAGTCAACACCAAGTTTTGGAGCGTGGCGACAATGAGCAGTTCTTC
CASSQHQVLERGDNEQFF
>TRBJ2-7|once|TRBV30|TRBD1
TGTGCCTGGGCCCCGGGACAGGAGTCTTTCTCCTACGAGCAGTACTTC
CAWAPGQESFSYEQYF
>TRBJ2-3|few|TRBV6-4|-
TGTGCCAGCAGTGCAGGGGACCCAGATACGCAGTATTTT
CASSAGDPDTQYF
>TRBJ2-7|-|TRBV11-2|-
TGTGCCAGCAGCTCCCCGGGACTTTCCTACGAGCAGTACTTC
CASSSPGLSYEQYF
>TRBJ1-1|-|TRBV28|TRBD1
TGTGCCAGCAGTTTCTACGACAGGGGGAACACTGAAGCTTTCTTT
CASSFYDRGNTEAFF
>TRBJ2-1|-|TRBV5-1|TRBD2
TGCGCCAGCAGCCCTCTAGCGGGCCAGAGCTCCTACAATGAGCAGTTCTTC
CASSPLAGQSSYNEQFF
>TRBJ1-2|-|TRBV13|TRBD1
TGTGCCAGCACTGATAAAGGAGCAGGGGGTCGCTACACCTTC
CASTDKGAGGRYTF
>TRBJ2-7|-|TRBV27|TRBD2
TGTGCCAGCAGTAAGGGACTAGCGGGAGTCTACGAGCAGTACTTC
CASSKGLAGVYEQYF
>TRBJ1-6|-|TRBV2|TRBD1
TGTGCCAGCAGAATAAGGACAGGGGACTCACCCCTCCACTTT
CASRIRTGDSPLHF
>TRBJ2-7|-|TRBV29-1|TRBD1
TGCAGCGTTGCCAGCGGGACAGGGGGGGTCGGGCAGTACTTC
CSVASGTGGVGQYF
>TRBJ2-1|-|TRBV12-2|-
-
CASRLYPCPWRDGDNEQFF
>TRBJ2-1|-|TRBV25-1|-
TGTGCCAGCAGTGACAGGGGATTTGACTACAATGAGCAGTTCTTC
CASSDRGFDYNEQFF
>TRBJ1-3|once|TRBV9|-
TGTGCCAGCAGCGTCGAGGGTTGGGGAAACACCATATATTTT
CASSVEGWGNTIYF
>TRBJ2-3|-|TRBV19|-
TGTGCCAGTAGTACTTCCTCATTGCTAACTTATACGCAGTATTTT
CASSTSSLLTYTQYF
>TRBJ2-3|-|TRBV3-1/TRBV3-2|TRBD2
TGTGCCAGCAGCCTGATATTGGGAGGGGAGCTGGCAGATACGCAGTATTTT
CASSLILGGELADTQYF
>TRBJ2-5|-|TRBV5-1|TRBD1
TGCGCCAGCAGCTTGTACCCAGGGGGCCTGGAGACCCAGTACTTC
CASSLYPGGLETQYF
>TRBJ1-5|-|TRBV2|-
TGTGCCAGCAGTGGACAGGCGAATCAGCCCCAGCATTTT
CASSGQANQPQHF
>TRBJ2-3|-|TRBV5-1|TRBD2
TGCGCCAGCAGCTTTGGGGCGGGAGACATAGCAGATACGCAGTATTTT
CASSFGAGDIADTQYF
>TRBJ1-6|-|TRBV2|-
TGTGCCAGCGCTAAATACAGCTCCTATAATTCACCCCTCCACTTT
CASAKYSSYNSPLHF
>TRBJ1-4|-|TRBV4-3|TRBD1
TGCGCCAGCAGCCAGAGGGGGACAGGGAATGAAAAACTGTTTTTT
CASSQRGTGNEKLFF
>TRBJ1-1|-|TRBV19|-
TGTGCCAGTAGTATAGACAGGGGATGGAACACTGAAGCTTTCTTT
CASSIDRGWNTEAFF
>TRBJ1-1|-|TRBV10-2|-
TGCGCCAGCAGTAAGGGACTTACTAACACTGAAGCTTTCTTT
CASSKGLTNTEAFF
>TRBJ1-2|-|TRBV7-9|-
TGTGCCAGCAGCTTAGGGACACTTTATGGCTACACCTTC
CASSLGTLYGYTF
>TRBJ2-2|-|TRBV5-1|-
TGCGCCAGCAGGGATGATGGACTCACCGGGGAGCTGTTTTTT
CASRDDGLTGELFF
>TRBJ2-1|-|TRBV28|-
TGTGCCAGCAGGACTGACCCTAGCGATCTCAATGAGCAGTTCTTC
CASRTDPSDLNEQFF
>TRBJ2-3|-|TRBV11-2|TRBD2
TGTGCCAGCAGCTTTTGGGGGGGTTCTAGCGGAAACACAGATACGCAGTATTTT
CASSFWGGSSGNTDTQYF
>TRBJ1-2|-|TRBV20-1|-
TGCAGTGCTAGTCCGGAGGCGGGCGGTGGCTACACCTTC
CSASPEAGGGYTF
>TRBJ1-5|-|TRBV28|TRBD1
TGTGCCAGCAGTTTAGGGGGACAGGCCACAGGCATCAAGCCCCAGCATTTT
CASSLGGQATGIKPQHF
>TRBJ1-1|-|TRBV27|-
TGTGCCAGCAGCGATCGCGGGTCAGTTAATGAAGCTTTCTTT
CASSDRGSVNEAFF
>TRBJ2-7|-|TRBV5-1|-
TGCGCCAGTGCGAAATCGGGATACCCTATCGAGCAGTACTTC
CASAKSGYPIEQYF
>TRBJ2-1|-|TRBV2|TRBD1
TGTGCCAGCATTCCCGGGACAGATAATGAGCAGTTCTTC
CASIPGTDNEQFF